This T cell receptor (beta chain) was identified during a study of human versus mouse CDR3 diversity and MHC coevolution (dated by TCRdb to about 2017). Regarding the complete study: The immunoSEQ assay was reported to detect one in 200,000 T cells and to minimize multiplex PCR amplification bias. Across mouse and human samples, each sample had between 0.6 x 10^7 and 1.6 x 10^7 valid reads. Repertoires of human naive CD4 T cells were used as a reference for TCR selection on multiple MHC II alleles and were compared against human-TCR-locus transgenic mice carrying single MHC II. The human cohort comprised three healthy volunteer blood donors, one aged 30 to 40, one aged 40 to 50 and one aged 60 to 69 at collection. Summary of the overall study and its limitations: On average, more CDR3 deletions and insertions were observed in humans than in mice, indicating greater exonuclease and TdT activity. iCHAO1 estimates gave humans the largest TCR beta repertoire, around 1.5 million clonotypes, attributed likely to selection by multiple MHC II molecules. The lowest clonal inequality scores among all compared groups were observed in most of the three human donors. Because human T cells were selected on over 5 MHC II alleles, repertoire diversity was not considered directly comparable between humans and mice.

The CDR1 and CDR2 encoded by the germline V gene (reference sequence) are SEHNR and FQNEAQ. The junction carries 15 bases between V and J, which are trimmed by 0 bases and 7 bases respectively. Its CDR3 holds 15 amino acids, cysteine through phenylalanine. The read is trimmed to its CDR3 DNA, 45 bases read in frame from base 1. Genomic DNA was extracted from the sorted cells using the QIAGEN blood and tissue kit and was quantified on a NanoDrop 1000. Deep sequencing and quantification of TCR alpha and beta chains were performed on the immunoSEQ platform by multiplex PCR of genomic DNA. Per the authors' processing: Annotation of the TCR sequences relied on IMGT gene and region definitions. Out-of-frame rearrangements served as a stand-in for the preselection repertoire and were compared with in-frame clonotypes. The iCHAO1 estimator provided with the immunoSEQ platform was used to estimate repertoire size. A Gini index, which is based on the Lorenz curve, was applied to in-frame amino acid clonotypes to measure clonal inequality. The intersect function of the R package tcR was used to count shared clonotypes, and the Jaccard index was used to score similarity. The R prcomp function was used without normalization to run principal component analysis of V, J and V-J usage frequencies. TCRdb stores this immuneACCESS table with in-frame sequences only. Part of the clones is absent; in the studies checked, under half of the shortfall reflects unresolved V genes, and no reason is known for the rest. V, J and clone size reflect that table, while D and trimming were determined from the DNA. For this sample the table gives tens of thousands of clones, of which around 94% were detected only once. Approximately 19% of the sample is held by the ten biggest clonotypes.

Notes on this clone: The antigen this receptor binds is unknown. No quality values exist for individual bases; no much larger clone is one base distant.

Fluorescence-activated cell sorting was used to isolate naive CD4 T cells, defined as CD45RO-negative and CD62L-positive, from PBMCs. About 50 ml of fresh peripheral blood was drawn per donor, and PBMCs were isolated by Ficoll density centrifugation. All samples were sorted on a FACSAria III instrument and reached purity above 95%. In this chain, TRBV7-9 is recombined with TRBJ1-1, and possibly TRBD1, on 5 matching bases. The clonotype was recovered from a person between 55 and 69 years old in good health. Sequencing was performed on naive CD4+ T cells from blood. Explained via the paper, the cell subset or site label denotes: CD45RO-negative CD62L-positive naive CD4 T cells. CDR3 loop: CASSLAPGTLGEAFF. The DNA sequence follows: TGTGCCAGCAGCTTAGCGCCAGGGACTTTAGGTGAAGCTTTCTTT.